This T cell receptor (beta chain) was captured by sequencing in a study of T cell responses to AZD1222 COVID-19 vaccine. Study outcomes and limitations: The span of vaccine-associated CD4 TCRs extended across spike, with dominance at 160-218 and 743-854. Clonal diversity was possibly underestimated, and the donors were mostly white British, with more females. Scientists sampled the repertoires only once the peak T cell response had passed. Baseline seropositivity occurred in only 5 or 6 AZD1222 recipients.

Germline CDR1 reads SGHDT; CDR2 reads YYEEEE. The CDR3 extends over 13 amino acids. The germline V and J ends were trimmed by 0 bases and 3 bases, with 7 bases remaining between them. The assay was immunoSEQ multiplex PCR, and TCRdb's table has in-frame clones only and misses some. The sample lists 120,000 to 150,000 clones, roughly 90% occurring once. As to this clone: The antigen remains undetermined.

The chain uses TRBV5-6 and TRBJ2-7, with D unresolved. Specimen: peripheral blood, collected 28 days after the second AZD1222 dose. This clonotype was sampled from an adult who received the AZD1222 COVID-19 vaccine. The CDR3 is CASSLVSRYEQYF. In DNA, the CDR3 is TGTGCCAGCAGCTTGGTTTCTCGCTACGAGCAGTACTTC.